This T cell receptor (beta chain) was identified in a study of cytomegalovirus exposure and HLA in healthy donors. Study results and limitations: For presence/absence analyses, sequencing depth was assumed to be roughly uniform across donors. In all likelihood, a cluster of highly shared sequence variants was a sequencing artifact.

Germline V CDR1 and CDR2: SGHTA, FQGNSA. CDR3 length equals 15 residues. Trimming took 1 base from V and 4 from J; bases not matched to a gene: 5. Researchers ran the PCR with 60 Vbeta and 13 Jbeta primers. Produced via immunoSEQ multiplex PCR; TCRdb's table is partial and in-frame only. Among 35,000 to 40,000 clones, around 70% were seen once, and the ten largest hold 6.3%. The table lists this clone with a few counts. The antigen is unknown. Sequenced input: PBMCs. The sequence derives from a man aged 25 to 40 in good health and CMV-seronegative. This chain connects TRBV7-2 to TRBJ2-7, with 9 nucleotides matching TRBD2. In DNA form, the CDR3 reads TGTGCCAGCAGCTTAGATCTAGCGGGACTGTACGAGCAGTACTTC. It translates to CASSLDLAGLYEQYF.